This T cell receptor (beta chain) was obtained from a study of CD8 T cells in Susac syndrome. An input of roughly 0.45 to 1 ug of RNA was subjected to reverse transcription using random hexamers. Each CDR3 protein gets one entry after TCRdb re-called the immunoSEQ multiplex PCR reads with MiXCR. Seen here are 330,000 or so distinct CDR3 sequences, about 82% observed once, and the top ten hold roughly 0.22%. The CDR3 is 16 residues long. V lost 10 bases to trimming and J lost 2 bases; unmatched junction nucleotides: 9. The sample comprised CD8+ T cells from PBMCs. This receptor was taken from a human donor with multiple sclerosis. The chain links TRBV12-3 or TRBV12-4 to TRBJ2-2, with 11 positions matching TRBD2. The CDR3 loop reads CATLLGLAENTGELFF. The CDR3, as DNA: TGTGCCACCTTATTGGGACTAGCGGAAAACACCGGGGAGCTGTTTTTT.